This TCR beta chain appears in the sequencing data of a study of blood T cells in healthy people across ages. Using a J-beta primer mix together with a sample-barcoded 5' primer, a second PCR was run for roughly 6 to 12 cycles. TCRdb itself ran the 5' RACE reads through MiXCR, one entry per CDR3 protein. The sample lists around 940,000 distinct CDR3 sequences; roughly half were seen once. The V and J ends lost 6 bases and 1 base, in that order; junction bases with no gene match: 4. In germline, CDR1 is MNHNS, CDR2 SASEGT. This CDR3 region has 16 residues. This clonotype was observed a few times. This sequence was found in a woman between 55 and 75 years old in good health. The genes are TRBV6-1 and TRBJ2-4; 12 nucleotides align to TRBD1. The sequenced material came from blood. The CDR3 region has the DNA TGTGCCAGCAGCCCGGGACAGGGGGCGGCCAAAAACATTCAGTACTTC. As protein: CASSPGQGAAKNIQYF.